Listed below are T cell receptor beta chains from one sample, sequenced in a study of T-cell reconstitution after alpha-beta-depleted transplantation in children. TCRdb reanalysed the PCR reads using MiXCR and keeps one entry per CDR3 protein. This table has 500,000 to 750,000 distinct CDR3 sequences, 27% appearing once. The source material was PBMCs, sampled before TCRalphabeta/CD19-depleted stem cell transplant. Receptors were obtained from a boy younger than two with Wiskott-Aldrich syndrome, due to receive a stem cell transplant. The CDR3 runs from the conserved cysteine through the conserved F or W. The order of the fields is D gene, clone size, V gene, J gene, CDR3 protein, CDR3 DNA. The D gene is left open where the match is weak. A clone size is listed for some rows: how often the clone was seen (once, few, many), or a class if it is expanded.

d_call: TRBD2
clone_size: .
v_call: TRBV7-7
j_call: TRBJ2-1
cdr3_aa: CASSLIAGGESEQFF
cdr3_nt: TGTGCCAGCAGCTTAATAGCGGGAGGTGAGAGTGAGCAGTTCTTC

d_call: TRBD2
clone_size: .
v_call: TRBV24-1
j_call: TRBJ2-4
cdr3_aa: CATRSGREGKNIQYF
cdr3_nt: TGTGCCACCAGGTCGGGCAGGGAGGGCAAAAACATTCAGTACTTC

d_call: TRBD2
clone_size: many
v_call: TRBV10-3
j_call: TRBJ2-7
cdr3_aa: CAISSRREVLYEQYF
cdr3_nt: TGTGCCATCAGCTCCAGGCGGGAGGTATTGTACGAGCAGTACTTC

d_call: TRBD2
clone_size: few
v_call: TRBV29-1
j_call: TRBJ2-5
cdr3_aa: CSVDPTSETQYF
cdr3_nt: TGCAGCGTTGACCCGACTAGCGAGACCCAGTACTTC

d_call: .
clone_size: few
v_call: TRBV6-5
j_call: TRBJ1-2
cdr3_aa: CASSLGIGYGYTF
cdr3_nt: TGTGCCAGCAGTTTGGGTATCGGCTATGGCTACACCTTC

d_call: TRBD1
clone_size: .
v_call: TRBV25-1
j_call: TRBJ2-3
cdr3_aa: CAGDRDTQYF
cdr3_nt: TGTGCCGGGGACAGAGATACGCAGTATTTT

d_call: .
clone_size: .
v_call: TRBV30
j_call: TRBJ1-1
cdr3_aa: CAWSKGPARGEAFF
cdr3_nt: TGTGCCTGGAGTAAAGGGCCAGCAAGGGGTGAAGCTTTCTTT

d_call: .
clone_size: .
v_call: TRBV19
j_call: TRBJ2-7
cdr3_aa: CASSINGANYEQYF
cdr3_nt: TGTGCCAGTAGTATAAACGGGGCGAACTACGAGCAGTACTTC

d_call: .
clone_size: .
v_call: TRBV12-3/TRBV12-4
j_call: TRBJ2-5
cdr3_aa: CASGGPGQETQYF
cdr3_nt: TGTGCCAGCGGGGGGCCGGGACAAGAGACCCAGTACTTC

d_call: .
clone_size: .
v_call: TRBV12-3/TRBV12-4
j_call: TRBJ1-2
cdr3_aa: CASRGHLGYTF
cdr3_nt: TGTGCCAGCAGGGGACACCTTGGCTACACCTTC

d_call: .
clone_size: .
v_call: TRBV20-1
j_call: TRBJ1-1
cdr3_aa: CSARDAMNTEAFF
cdr3_nt: TGCAGTGCCCGGGACGCCATGAACACTGAAGCTTTCTTT

d_call: TRBD2
clone_size: few
v_call: TRBV5-1
j_call: TRBJ2-1
cdr3_aa: CASSLVASGNNEQFF
cdr3_nt: TGCGCCAGCAGCTTGGTCGCTAGCGGGAACAATGAGCAGTTCTTC

d_call: .
clone_size: .
v_call: TRBV5-1
j_call: TRBJ2-7
cdr3_aa: CASSLSGHGAYEQYF
cdr3_nt: TGCGCCAGCAGCTTGTCGGGACACGGAGCCTACGAGCAGTACTTC

d_call: .
clone_size: few
v_call: TRBV10-3
j_call: TRBJ2-3
cdr3_aa: CAISQPPFVTDTQYF
cdr3_nt: TGTGCCATCAGTCAGCCCCCCTTCGTAACAGATACGCAGTATTTT

d_call: .
clone_size: few
v_call: TRBV2
j_call: TRBJ2-2
cdr3_aa: CATRPRKAGELFF
cdr3_nt: TGTGCCACCCGGCCTCGAAAGGCCGGGGAGCTGTTTTTT

d_call: .
clone_size: few
v_call: TRBV10-3
j_call: TRBJ1-4
cdr3_aa: CAISDTVGSEKLFF
cdr3_nt: TGTGCCATCAGTGATACGGTGGGCAGTGAAAAACTGTTTTTT

d_call: .
clone_size: .
v_call: TRBV5-1
j_call: TRBJ1-1
cdr3_aa: CASRLRGVVNTEAFF
cdr3_nt: TGCGCCAGCCGGCTGAGGGGAGTGGTGAACACTGAAGCTTTCTTT

d_call: TRBD2
clone_size: few
v_call: TRBV5-1
j_call: TRBJ2-1
cdr3_aa: CASSLLGLADFSYNEQFF
cdr3_nt: TGCGCCAGCAGCTTGTTAGGCCTAGCGGACTTCTCCTACAATGAGCAGTTCTTC

d_call: TRBD2
clone_size: .
v_call: TRBV12-3/TRBV12-4
j_call: TRBJ2-3
cdr3_aa: CASSLELAGPTDTQYF
cdr3_nt: TGTGCCAGCAGTTTAGAACTAGCGGGACCCACAGATACGCAGTATTTT

d_call: .
clone_size: few
v_call: TRBV5-5
j_call: TRBJ2-5
cdr3_aa: CASNPQGRETQYF
cdr3_nt: TGTGCCAGCAACCCACAGGGACGGGAGACCCAGTACTTC

d_call: .
clone_size: .
v_call: TRBV6-1
j_call: TRBJ2-4
cdr3_aa: CASSRTIGDIQYF
cdr3_nt: TGTGCCAGCAGCCGGACTATAGGGGACATTCAGTACTTC

d_call: TRBD2
clone_size: few
v_call: TRBV5-6
j_call: TRBJ2-3
cdr3_aa: CASSAGTSGVFTDTQYF
cdr3_nt: TGTGCCAGCAGTGCAGGGACTAGCGGAGTTTTCACAGATACGCAGTATTTT

d_call: TRBD2
clone_size: .
v_call: TRBV10-3
j_call: TRBJ2-5
cdr3_aa: CAISPGGETQYF
cdr3_nt: TGTGCCATCAGTCCGGGGGGGGAGACCCAGTACTTC

d_call: TRBD2
clone_size: few
v_call: TRBV5-6
j_call: TRBJ2-2
cdr3_aa: CASSQIVGSSGMNTGELFF
cdr3_nt: TGTGCCAGCAGCCAGATCGTAGGGTCTAGCGGGATGAACACCGGGGAGCTGTTTTTT

d_call: TRBD2
clone_size: .
v_call: TRBV20-1
j_call: TRBJ2-4
cdr3_aa: CSATGTSPIQYF
cdr3_nt: TGCAGTGCAACCGGGACTAGCCCCATTCAGTACTTC

d_call: .
clone_size: .
v_call: TRBV29-1
j_call: TRBJ1-4
cdr3_aa: CSALSGGEKLFF
cdr3_nt: TGCAGCGCCTTATCCGGGGGCGAAAAACTGTTTTTT

d_call: TRBD2
clone_size: .
v_call: TRBV10-3
j_call: TRBJ2-1
cdr3_aa: CASALAGGYNEQFF
cdr3_nt: TGTGCCAGCGCACTAGCGGGAGGTTACAATGAGCAGTTCTTC

d_call: .
clone_size: .
v_call: TRBV5-1
j_call: TRBJ2-2
cdr3_aa: CASSLQGAGELFF
cdr3_nt: TGCGCCAGCAGCTTGCAGGGCGCGGGGGAGCTGTTTTTT

d_call: TRBD2
clone_size: .
v_call: TRBV5-5
j_call: TRBJ2-5
cdr3_aa: CASSRLAGVRETQYF
cdr3_nt: TGTGCCAGCAGCCGACTAGCGGGAGTGAGAGAGACCCAGTACTTC

d_call: .
clone_size: .
v_call: TRBV4-2
j_call: TRBJ1-6
cdr3_aa: CASSQDKRTASLNSPLHF
cdr3_nt: TGTGCCAGCAGCCAAGATAAAAGAACGGCGAGTTTGAATTCACCCCTCCACTTT

d_call: .
clone_size: few
v_call: TRBV28
j_call: TRBJ2-2
cdr3_aa: CASSFYREFIGELFF
cdr3_nt: TGTGCCAGCAGTTTTTACAGGGAATTCATCGGGGAGCTGTTTTTT

d_call: TRBD2
clone_size: few
v_call: TRBV5-1
j_call: TRBJ2-3
cdr3_aa: CASSLARLVAGFTDTQYF
cdr3_nt: TGCGCCAGCAGCTTGGCTCGTCTTGTAGCGGGATTCACAGATACGCAGTATTTT

d_call: .
clone_size: once
v_call: TRBV5-1
j_call: TRBJ2-3
cdr3_aa: CASSQGDVSYTQYF
cdr3_nt: TGCGCCAGCAGCCAAGGGGACGTTTCGTATACGCAGTATTTT

d_call: TRBD1
clone_size: .
v_call: TRBV7-8
j_call: TRBJ1-5
cdr3_aa: CASSARDSYSNQPQHF
cdr3_nt: TGTGCCAGCAGCGCACGGGACAGTTATAGCAATCAGCCCCAGCATTTT

d_call: .
clone_size: .
v_call: TRBV28
j_call: TRBJ1-1
cdr3_aa: CASSPPDSMNTEAFF
cdr3_nt: TGTGCCAGCAGTCCCCCGGACAGTATGAACACTGAAGCTTTCTTT

d_call: TRBD2
clone_size: few
v_call: TRBV12-3/TRBV12-4
j_call: TRBJ2-7
cdr3_aa: CASTPSGSSYEQYF
cdr3_nt: TGTGCCAGCACTCCCAGCGGGAGCTCCTACGAGCAGTACTTC

d_call: .
clone_size: .
v_call: TRBV5-1
j_call: TRBJ1-2
cdr3_aa: CASSQNSQGNGYTF
cdr3_nt: TGCGCCAGCAGCCAGAACTCTCAGGGAAATGGCTACACCTTC

d_call: .
clone_size: few
v_call: TRBV20-1
j_call: TRBJ2-7
cdr3_aa: CSAKRGSPTSYEQYF
cdr3_nt: TGCAGTGCTAAACGGGGCAGCCCCACCTCCTACGAGCAGTACTTC

d_call: .
clone_size: .
v_call: TRBV15
j_call: TRBJ2-1
cdr3_aa: CATSRGHNEQFF
cdr3_nt: TGTGCCACCAGCAGAGGCCACAATGAGCAGTTCTTC

d_call: .
clone_size: few
v_call: TRBV5-1
j_call: TRBJ2-3
cdr3_aa: CASREGVLSTDTQYF
cdr3_nt: TGCGCCAGCAGGGAAGGGGTACTTAGCACAGATACGCAGTATTTT

d_call: .
clone_size: few
v_call: TRBV20-1
j_call: TRBJ2-7
cdr3_aa: CSARETTRLGEQYF
cdr3_nt: TGCAGTGCTAGAGAGACGACACGCCTGGGGGAGCAGTACTTC

d_call: .
clone_size: few
v_call: TRBV5-1
j_call: TRBJ2-7
cdr3_aa: CASSMGLTVGEQYF
cdr3_nt: TGCGCCAGCAGCATGGGACTGACTGTAGGCGAGCAGTACTTC

d_call: TRBD1
clone_size: few
v_call: TRBV4-2
j_call: TRBJ2-7
cdr3_aa: CASSQGQGVPYEQYF
cdr3_nt: TGTGCCAGCAGCCAAGGGCAGGGGGTACCCTACGAGCAGTACTTC

d_call: TRBD1
clone_size: few
v_call: TRBV4-2
j_call: TRBJ1-3
cdr3_aa: CASSQDPGGTGRGNTIYF
cdr3_nt: TGTGCCAGCAGCCAAGATCCTGGAGGGACAGGGCGCGGAAACACCATATATTTT

d_call: .
clone_size: .
v_call: TRBV7-9
j_call: TRBJ2-1
cdr3_aa: CASSAVNNEQFF
cdr3_nt: TGTGCCAGCAGCGCCGTAAACAATGAGCAGTTCTTC

d_call: .
clone_size: .
v_call: TRBV12-3/TRBV12-4
j_call: TRBJ2-3
cdr3_aa: CASRGERRLGTDTQYF
cdr3_nt: TGTGCCAGCAGGGGGGAGCGGCGGCTGGGCACAGATACGCAGTATTTT

d_call: TRBD1
clone_size: .
v_call: TRBV3-1
j_call: TRBJ2-6
cdr3_aa: CASSYGPGQVCSGANVLTF
cdr3_nt: TGTGCCAGCAGCTATGGTCCGGGACAGGTTTGCTCTGGGGCCAACGTCCTGACTTTC

d_call: .
clone_size: .
v_call: TRBV9
j_call: TRBJ2-1
cdr3_aa: CASSVRLPSSYNEQFF
cdr3_nt: TGTGCCAGCAGCGTGCGCCTGCCGAGCTCCTACAATGAGCAGTTCTTC

d_call: TRBD2
clone_size: .
v_call: TRBV12-5
j_call: TRBJ2-1
cdr3_aa: CASGNGLAGGPSFYNEQFF
cdr3_nt: TGTGCTAGTGGGAATGGGCTAGCGGGAGGCCCAAGCTTCTACAATGAGCAGTTCTTC

d_call: TRBD1
clone_size: .
v_call: TRBV10-3
j_call: TRBJ2-2
cdr3_aa: CAISESSDRAGELFF
cdr3_nt: TGTGCCATCAGTGAGTCCTCGGACAGGGCCGGGGAGCTGTTTTTT

d_call: TRBD2
clone_size: few
v_call: TRBV12-3/TRBV12-4
j_call: TRBJ2-1
cdr3_aa: CASSLARTSGRGMRYNEQFF
cdr3_nt: TGTGCCAGCAGTTTAGCCCGGACTAGCGGGAGAGGGATGAGGTACAATGAGCAGTTCTTC

d_call: TRBD2
clone_size: few
v_call: TRBV12-3/TRBV12-4
j_call: TRBJ2-2
cdr3_aa: CASTGAGGPVGELFF
cdr3_nt: TGTGCCAGCACCGGAGCGGGAGGGCCGGTCGGGGAGCTGTTTTTT

d_call: TRBD2
clone_size: few
v_call: TRBV5-5
j_call: TRBJ2-7
cdr3_aa: CASSPGLAGIYEQYF
cdr3_nt: TGTGCCAGCAGCCCTGGACTAGCGGGTATTTACGAGCAGTACTTC